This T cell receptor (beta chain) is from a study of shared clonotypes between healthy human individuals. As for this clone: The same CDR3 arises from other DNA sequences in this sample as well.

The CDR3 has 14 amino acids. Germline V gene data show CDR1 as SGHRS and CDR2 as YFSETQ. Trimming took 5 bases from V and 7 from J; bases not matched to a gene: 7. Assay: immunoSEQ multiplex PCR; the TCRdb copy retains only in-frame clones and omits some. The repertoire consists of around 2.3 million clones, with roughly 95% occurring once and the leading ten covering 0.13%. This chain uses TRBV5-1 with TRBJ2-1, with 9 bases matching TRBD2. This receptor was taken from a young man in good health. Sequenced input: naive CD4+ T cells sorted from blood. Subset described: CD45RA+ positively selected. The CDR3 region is CASSSGGPGNEQFF. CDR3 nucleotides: TGCGCCAGCAGTAGCGGGGGCCCCGGGAATGAGCAGTTCTTC.